The rows below give T cell receptor beta chains drawn from one sample of a study of blood T cell repertoires in COVID-19. The data were produced by immunoSEQ multiplex PCR, yet TCRdb's version contains in-frame clones alone and is incomplete. In the table there are around 390,000 clones, more than 75% of which are singletons. The sequencing sample was made of PBMCs or T cells enriched from blood (not recorded which). The source is a woman in her forties or fifties who had recovered from COVID-19. The CDR3 runs from the conserved cysteine through the conserved F or W. A D gene is named only where the DNA matches it firmly. Part of the rows lack a size; the others show once, few, many or a class for expanded clones.

D gene: -
clone size: -
J gene: TRBJ1-1
V gene: TRBV7-9
CDR3 DNA: TGTGCCAGCTCTAGGGGGGGGCTGGCTGAAGCTTTCTTT
CDR3 protein: CASSRGGLAEAFF

D gene: -
clone size: -
J gene: TRBJ1-1
V gene: TRBV6-4
CDR3 DNA: TGTGCCAGCAGTGCTGACCAGGGGTTTTCTGAAGCTTTCTTT
CDR3 protein: CASSADQGFSEAFF

D gene: TRBD1
clone size: -
J gene: TRBJ1-3
V gene: TRBV9
CDR3 DNA: TGTGCCAGCAGCCAGACAGGGGGCCGCTCCTCTGGAAACACCATATATTTT
CDR3 protein: CASSQTGGRSSGNTIYF

D gene: -
clone size: -
J gene: TRBJ1-1
V gene: TRBV5-1
CDR3 DNA: TGCGCCAGCAGCTTTAGGGGTGCGACTTTCTTT
CDR3 protein: CASSFRGATFF

D gene: -
clone size: -
J gene: TRBJ1-5
V gene: TRBV4-1
CDR3 DNA: TGCGCCAGCAGCCAAGACGGAGTCAGCAATCAGCCCCAGCATTTT
CDR3 protein: CASSQDGVSNQPQHF

D gene: TRBD1
clone size: -
J gene: TRBJ1-2
V gene: TRBV19
CDR3 DNA: TGTGCCAGTAGGACGGACAGGGTTGGCTATGGCTACACCTTC
CDR3 protein: CASRTDRVGYGYTF

D gene: TRBD1
clone size: -
J gene: TRBJ1-2
V gene: TRBV19
CDR3 DNA: TGTGCCAGTCGGCAGGGGGCTTATGGCTACACCTTC
CDR3 protein: CASRQGAYGYTF

D gene: TRBD1
clone size: -
J gene: TRBJ1-6
V gene: TRBV6-5
CDR3 DNA: TGTGCCAGCAGTTTGGCGACAGGGTATGGTTCACCCCTCCACTTT
CDR3 protein: CASSLATGYGSPLHF

D gene: -
clone size: -
J gene: TRBJ2-7
V gene: TRBV28
CDR3 DNA: TGTGCCAGCAGTTATCCGATTAAATCTTCGCGGCAGTACTTC
CDR3 protein: CASSYPIKSSRQYF

D gene: TRBD2
clone size: once
J gene: TRBJ2-1
V gene: TRBV2
CDR3 DNA: TGTGCCAGCAGTCGGACTAGCGGGGGGGCCTCCTACAATGAGCAGTTCTTC
CDR3 protein: CASSRTSGGASYNEQFF

D gene: -
clone size: -
J gene: TRBJ1-3
V gene: TRBV5-1
CDR3 DNA: TGCGCCAGCAGAGAAACCGACAGGATTGCTGGAAACACCATATATTTT
CDR3 protein: CASRETDRIAGNTIYF

D gene: -
clone size: -
J gene: TRBJ2-1
V gene: TRBV4-3
CDR3 DNA: TGCGCCAGCAGTACCGTACAGGGAAATGAGCAGTTCTTC
CDR3 protein: CASSTVQGNEQFF

D gene: TRBD1
clone size: few
J gene: TRBJ2-7
V gene: TRBV5-1
CDR3 DNA: TGCGCCAGCAGCTTGGTCTCGGACAGGTCCCACGAGCAGTACTTC
CDR3 protein: CASSLVSDRSHEQYF

D gene: -
clone size: -
J gene: TRBJ1-2
V gene: TRBV7-9
CDR3 DNA: TGTGCCAGCAGCTCATTCTTCTACGGGGGAAACTATGGCTACACCTTC
CDR3 protein: CASSSFFYGGNYGYTF

D gene: -
clone size: -
J gene: TRBJ1-3
V gene: TRBV4-3
CDR3 DNA: TGCGCCAGCAGCCAAGACAGGCGTCACTCTGGAAACACCATATATTTT
CDR3 protein: CASSQDRRHSGNTIYF

D gene: -
clone size: few
J gene: TRBJ2-7
V gene: TRBV21-1
CDR3 DNA: TGTGCCAGCAGCAGCCGGACAGGGGGCGCCTACGAGCAGTACTTC
CDR3 protein: CASSSRTGGAYEQYF

D gene: TRBD1
clone size: once
J gene: TRBJ2-7
V gene: TRBV10-2
CDR3 DNA: TGCGCCAGCAGGGGGGACAGGGGTGGCGAGCAGTACTTC
CDR3 protein: CASRGDRGGEQYF

D gene: -
clone size: once
J gene: TRBJ1-2
V gene: TRBV7-2
CDR3 DNA: TGTGCCAGCAGCTACCGGGACTATGGCTACACCTTC
CDR3 protein: CASSYRDYGYTF

D gene: -
clone size: -
J gene: TRBJ2-1
V gene: TRBV7-2
CDR3 DNA: TGTGCCAGCAGCTTAGGCGGCAGTGTAAGTGAGCAGTTCTTC
CDR3 protein: CASSLGGSVSEQFF

D gene: -
clone size: -
J gene: TRBJ1-2
V gene: TRBV2
CDR3 DNA: TGTGCCAGCAGTGTCAGGACAGCTAACTATGGCTACACCTTC
CDR3 protein: CASSVRTANYGYTF

D gene: -
clone size: once
J gene: TRBJ2-3
V gene: TRBV7-9
CDR3 DNA: TGTGCCAGCAGCCCGGGTGTACACGAAACAGATACGCAGTATTTT
CDR3 protein: CASSPGVHETDTQYF

D gene: -
clone size: -
J gene: TRBJ1-1
V gene: TRBV6-1
CDR3 DNA: TGTGCCAGCAGTGACCTCCGGGGGGCCACTGAAGCTTTCTTT
CDR3 protein: CASSDLRGATEAFF

D gene: -
clone size: once
J gene: TRBJ2-2
V gene: TRBV27
CDR3 DNA: TGTGCCAGCAGTTTGGGGGGCACCGGGGAGCTGTTTTTT
CDR3 protein: CASSLGGTGELFF

D gene: TRBD1
clone size: -
J gene: TRBJ1-5
V gene: TRBV30
CDR3 DNA: TGTGCCTGGAGCGAAACAGGGGGCAATCAGCCCCAGCATTTT
CDR3 protein: CAWSETGGNQPQHF

D gene: -
clone size: once
J gene: TRBJ2-1
V gene: TRBV18
CDR3 DNA: TGTGCCAGCTCACCAGAGTACAATGAGCAGTTCTTC
CDR3 protein: CASSPEYNEQFF

D gene: -
clone size: -
J gene: TRBJ1-2
V gene: TRBV19
CDR3 DNA: TGTGCCAGTACGGAGGACCAATTAAGTGGCTACACCTTC
CDR3 protein: CASTEDQLSGYTF

D gene: TRBD1
clone size: -
J gene: TRBJ1-3
V gene: TRBV19
CDR3 DNA: TGTGCCAGTAGTATCACAGGGACAGCAGGAAACACCATATATTTT
CDR3 protein: CASSITGTAGNTIYF

D gene: TRBD1
clone size: once
J gene: TRBJ2-2
V gene: TRBV6-5
CDR3 DNA: TGTGCCAGCAGTTTAGGGGGCGGGCTAAACACCGGGGAGCTGTTTTTT
CDR3 protein: CASSLGGGLNTGELFF

D gene: -
clone size: -
J gene: TRBJ2-6
V gene: TRBV5-4
CDR3 DNA: TGTGCCAGCAGCAACCTCCAGGGTTCTGGGGCCAACGTCCTGACTTTC
CDR3 protein: CASSNLQGSGANVLTF

D gene: TRBD2
clone size: -
J gene: TRBJ2-3
V gene: TRBV7-2
CDR3 DNA: TGTGCCAGCAGCGAAAACGTACTAGCGGGGGGAAGAGATACGCAGTATTTT
CDR3 protein: CASSENVLAGGRDTQYF

D gene: TRBD1
clone size: few
J gene: TRBJ1-2
V gene: TRBV2
CDR3 DNA: TGTGCCAGCAAAGGACGGCCCAGGGGGCCTAACTATGGCTACACCTTC
CDR3 protein: CASKGRPRGPNYGYTF

D gene: -
clone size: -
J gene: TRBJ2-5
V gene: TRBV2
CDR3 DNA: TGTGCCAGCACCTCTCCGGAGACCCAGTACTTC
CDR3 protein: CASTSPETQYF

D gene: TRBD1
clone size: -
J gene: TRBJ2-1
V gene: TRBV3-1/TRBV3-2
CDR3 DNA: TGTGCCAGCAGCCACCTCAACATGAAGGAGGGACAGGGGTACAATGAGCAGTTCTTC
CDR3 protein: CASSHLNMKEGQGYNEQFF

D gene: TRBD1
clone size: -
J gene: TRBJ1-5
V gene: TRBV28
CDR3 DNA: TGTGCCAGCAGCTGGGACAGTAGCAATCAGCCCCAGCATTTT
CDR3 protein: CASSWDSSNQPQHF

D gene: TRBD1
clone size: -
J gene: TRBJ1-4
V gene: TRBV18
CDR3 DNA: TGTGCCAGCTCACCAGGGGAAGGACAGGGGCCAGAAAAACTGTTTTTT
CDR3 protein: CASSPGEGQGPEKLFF

D gene: -
clone size: -
J gene: TRBJ1-2
V gene: TRBV27
CDR3 DNA: TGTGCCAGCAGTCCCTTATCCGGGGTCCGACAAATCTATGGCTACACCTTC
CDR3 protein: CASSPLSGVRQIYGYTF

D gene: -
clone size: once
J gene: TRBJ2-1
V gene: TRBV12-3/TRBV12-4
CDR3 DNA: TGTGCCAGCAGTTTAGCACAGGAGCAGTTCTTC
CDR3 protein: CASSLAQEQFF

D gene: -
clone size: -
J gene: TRBJ2-1
V gene: TRBV5-6
CDR3 DNA: TGTGCCAGCAGCTTAAGCAGGGACAATGAGCAGTTCTTC
CDR3 protein: CASSLSRDNEQFF

D gene: -
clone size: -
J gene: TRBJ2-7
V gene: TRBV7-2
CDR3 DNA: TGTGCCAGCAGCTTAGTAAGGAGCTCCTACGAGCAGTACTTC
CDR3 protein: CASSLVRSSYEQYF

D gene: TRBD1
clone size: -
J gene: TRBJ2-4
V gene: TRBV28
CDR3 DNA: TGTGCCAGCGGCCCGAGGCCTGGACAGGGGAAAAACATTCAGTACTTC
CDR3 protein: CASGPRPGQGKNIQYF

D gene: -
clone size: -
J gene: TRBJ2-7
V gene: TRBV29-1
CDR3 DNA: TGCAGCGGGACGAGCGGGACAGGCGGCCGGGACGAGCAGTACTTC
CDR3 protein: CSGTSGTGGRDEQYF

D gene: TRBD2
clone size: -
J gene: TRBJ2-2
V gene: TRBV3-1/TRBV3-2
CDR3 DNA: TGTGCCAGCAGCCGAGCCGGGACTAGCGGATCCGGGGAGCTGTTTTTT
CDR3 protein: CASSRAGTSGSGELFF

D gene: -
clone size: once
J gene: TRBJ2-3
V gene: TRBV27
CDR3 DNA: TGTGCCAGCAGTGTTCCCCTATCAGATACGCAGTATTTT
CDR3 protein: CASSVPLSDTQYF

D gene: -
clone size: -
J gene: TRBJ2-3
V gene: TRBV20-1
CDR3 DNA: TGCAGTTCCCCCACTAGTGATACGCAGTATTTT
CDR3 protein: CSSPTSDTQYF

D gene: -
clone size: -
J gene: TRBJ1-1
V gene: TRBV7-3
CDR3 DNA: TGTGCCAGCAGCTTGGGGAGGGGTGTGAACACTGAAGCTTTCTTT
CDR3 protein: CASSLGRGVNTEAFF

D gene: -
clone size: few
J gene: TRBJ2-1
V gene: TRBV19
CDR3 DNA: TGTGCCAGTAGGAATAACAGGGCACTGGCTGAGCAGTTCTTC
CDR3 protein: CASRNNRALAEQFF

D gene: -
clone size: once
J gene: TRBJ2-7
V gene: TRBV5-4
CDR3 DNA: TGTGCCAGCAGCATAGGGGCGGGGAGCCTAAAATACGAGCAGTACTTC
CDR3 protein: CASSIGAGSLKYEQYF

D gene: -
clone size: -
J gene: TRBJ1-1
V gene: TRBV11-2
CDR3 DNA: TGTGCCAGCAGCCGCGACAGGAACACTGAAGCTTTCTTT
CDR3 protein: CASSRDRNTEAFF

D gene: -
clone size: -
J gene: TRBJ1-2
V gene: TRBV5-1
CDR3 DNA: TGCGCCAGCAGCTTCGACGATCGGGGTAGGCTGAACTATGGCTACACCTTC
CDR3 protein: CASSFDDRGRLNYGYTF

D gene: TRBD2
clone size: -
J gene: TRBJ2-2
V gene: TRBV3-1/TRBV3-2
CDR3 DNA: TGTGCCAGCAGCCACCGGCGGGGGGCGGGCACCGGGGAGCTGTTTTTT
CDR3 protein: CASSHRRGAGTGELFF

D gene: TRBD2
clone size: -
J gene: TRBJ2-3
V gene: TRBV11-2
CDR3 DNA: TGTGCCAGCAGCTTCGGGCGGGGGAGCACAGATACGCAGTATTTT
CDR3 protein: CASSFGRGSTDTQYF

D gene: -
clone size: -
J gene: TRBJ2-7
V gene: TRBV6-1
CDR3 DNA: TGTGCCAGCAGTGAAGGTCCTAGCGCGACCTACGAGCAGTACTTC
CDR3 protein: CASSEGPSATYEQYF